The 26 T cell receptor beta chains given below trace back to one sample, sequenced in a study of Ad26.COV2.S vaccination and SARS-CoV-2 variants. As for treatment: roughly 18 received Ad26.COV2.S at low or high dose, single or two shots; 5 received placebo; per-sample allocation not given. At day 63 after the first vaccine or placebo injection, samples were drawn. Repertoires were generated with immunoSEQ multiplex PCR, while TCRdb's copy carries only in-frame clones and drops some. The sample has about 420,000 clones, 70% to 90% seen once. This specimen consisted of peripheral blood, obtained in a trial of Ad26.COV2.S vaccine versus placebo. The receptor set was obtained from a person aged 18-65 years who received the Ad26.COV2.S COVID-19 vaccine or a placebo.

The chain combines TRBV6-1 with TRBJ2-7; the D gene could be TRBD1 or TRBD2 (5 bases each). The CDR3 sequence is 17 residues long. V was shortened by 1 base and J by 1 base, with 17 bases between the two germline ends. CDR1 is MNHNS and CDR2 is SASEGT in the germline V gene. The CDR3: CASSEGLKGTSSYEQYF. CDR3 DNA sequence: TGTGCCAGCAGTGAAGGGCTCAAGGGGACGTCTTCCTACGAGCAGTACTTC.

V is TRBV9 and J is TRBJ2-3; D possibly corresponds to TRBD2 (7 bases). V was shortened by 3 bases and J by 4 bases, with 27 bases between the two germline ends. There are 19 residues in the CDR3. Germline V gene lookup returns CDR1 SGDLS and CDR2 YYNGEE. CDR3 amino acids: CASSALTWPLGGGSDTQYF. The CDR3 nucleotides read TGTGCCAGCAGCGCCCTTACGTGGCCTCTGGGCGGGGGCTCAGATACGCAGTATTTT.

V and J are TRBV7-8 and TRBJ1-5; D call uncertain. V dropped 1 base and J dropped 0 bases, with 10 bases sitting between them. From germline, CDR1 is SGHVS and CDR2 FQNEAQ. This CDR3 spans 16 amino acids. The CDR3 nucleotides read TGTGCCAGCAGCTTAGTGCGCAGCCTTAGCAATCAGCCCCAGCATTTT. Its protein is CASSLVRSLSNQPQHF.

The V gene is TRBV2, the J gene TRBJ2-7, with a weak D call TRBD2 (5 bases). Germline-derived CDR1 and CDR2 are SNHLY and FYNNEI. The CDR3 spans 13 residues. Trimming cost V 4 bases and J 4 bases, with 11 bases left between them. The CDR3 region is CASSGPRGYEQYF. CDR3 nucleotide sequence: TGTGCCAGCAGTGGCCCACGGGGTTACGAGCAGTACTTC.

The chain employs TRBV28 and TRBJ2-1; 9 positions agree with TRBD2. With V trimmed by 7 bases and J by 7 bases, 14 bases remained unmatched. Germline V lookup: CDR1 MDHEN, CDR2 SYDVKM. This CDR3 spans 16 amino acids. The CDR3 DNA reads TGTGCCAGCACCCTCCCCCCAGCGGGGGGAGGTAATGAGCAGTTCTTC. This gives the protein CASTLPPAGGGNEQFF. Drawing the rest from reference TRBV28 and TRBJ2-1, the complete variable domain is DVKVTQSSRYLVKRTGEKVFLECVQDMDHENMFWYRQDPGLGLRLIYFSYDVKMKEKGDIPEGYSVSREKKERFSLILESASTNQTSMYLCASTLPPAGGGNEQFFGPGTRLTVL.

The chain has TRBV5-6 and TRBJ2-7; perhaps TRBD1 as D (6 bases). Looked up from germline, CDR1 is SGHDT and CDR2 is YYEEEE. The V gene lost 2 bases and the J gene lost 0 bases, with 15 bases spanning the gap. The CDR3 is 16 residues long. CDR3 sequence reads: CASSFWAGVISYEQYF. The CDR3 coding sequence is TGTGCCAGCAGCTTTTGGGCAGGGGTTATCTCCTACGAGCAGTACTTC.

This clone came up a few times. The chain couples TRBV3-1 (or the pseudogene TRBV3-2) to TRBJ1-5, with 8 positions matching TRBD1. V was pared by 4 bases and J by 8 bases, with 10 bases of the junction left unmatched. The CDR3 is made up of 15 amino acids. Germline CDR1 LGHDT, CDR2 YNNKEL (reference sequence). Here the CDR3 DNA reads TGTGCCAGCAGCCCCGGGACAGGAGACCAGAAGCCCCAGCATTTT. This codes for CASSPGTGDQKPQHF.

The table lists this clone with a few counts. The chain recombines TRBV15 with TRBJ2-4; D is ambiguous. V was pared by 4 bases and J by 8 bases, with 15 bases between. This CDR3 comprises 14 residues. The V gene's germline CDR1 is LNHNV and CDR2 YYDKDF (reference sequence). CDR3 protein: CATSTRMGLDIQYF. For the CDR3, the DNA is TGTGCCACCAGCACACGGATGGGTTTGGACATTCAGTACTTC.

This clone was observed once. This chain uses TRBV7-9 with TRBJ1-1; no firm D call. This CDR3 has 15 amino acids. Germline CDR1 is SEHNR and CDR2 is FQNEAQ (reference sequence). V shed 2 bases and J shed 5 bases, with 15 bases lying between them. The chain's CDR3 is CASSLLTTVRTEAFF. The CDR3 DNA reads TGTGCCAGCAGCTTATTAACTACAGTAAGGACTGAAGCTTTCTTT.

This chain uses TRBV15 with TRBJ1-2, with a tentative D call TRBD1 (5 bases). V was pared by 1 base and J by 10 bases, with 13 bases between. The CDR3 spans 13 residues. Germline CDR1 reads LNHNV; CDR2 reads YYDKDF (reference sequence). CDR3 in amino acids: CATSRGEGQIYTF. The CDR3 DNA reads TGTGCCACCAGCAGAGGAGAGGGGCAGATCTACACCTTC. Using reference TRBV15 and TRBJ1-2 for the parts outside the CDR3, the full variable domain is DAMVIQNPRYQVTQFGKPVTLSCSQTLNHNVMYWYQQKSSQAPKLLFHYYDKDFNNEADTPDNFQSRRPNTSFCFLDIRSPGLGDTAMYLCATSRGEGQIYTFGSGTRLTVV.

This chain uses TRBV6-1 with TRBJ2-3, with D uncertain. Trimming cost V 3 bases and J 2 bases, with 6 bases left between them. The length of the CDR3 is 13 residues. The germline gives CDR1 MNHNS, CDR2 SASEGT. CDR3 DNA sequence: TGTGCCAGCAGTGAGGTGCCCACAGATACGCAGTATTTT. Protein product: CASSEVPTDTQYF.

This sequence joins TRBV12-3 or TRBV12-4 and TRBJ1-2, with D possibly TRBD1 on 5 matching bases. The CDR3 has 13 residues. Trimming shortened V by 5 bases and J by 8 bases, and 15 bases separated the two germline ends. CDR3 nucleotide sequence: TGTGCCAGCAGTCCGGCGCCAGGGAGCGGCTACACCTTC. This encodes CASSPAPGSGYTF.

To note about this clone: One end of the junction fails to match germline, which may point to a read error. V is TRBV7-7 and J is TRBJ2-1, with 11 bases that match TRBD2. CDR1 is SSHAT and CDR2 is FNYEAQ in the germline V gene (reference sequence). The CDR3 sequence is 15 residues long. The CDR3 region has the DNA TGTGCTAGCAGCCTGAATAGCGGGGGGGCTGGTGAGCAGTTCTTC. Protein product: CASSLNSGGAGEQFF. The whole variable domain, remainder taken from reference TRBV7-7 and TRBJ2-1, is GAGVSQSPRYKVTKRGQDVTLRCDPISSHATLYWYQQALGQGPEFLTYFNYEAQPDKSGLPSDRFSAERPEGSISTLTIQRTEQRDSAMYRCASSLNSGGAGEQFFGPGTRLTVL.

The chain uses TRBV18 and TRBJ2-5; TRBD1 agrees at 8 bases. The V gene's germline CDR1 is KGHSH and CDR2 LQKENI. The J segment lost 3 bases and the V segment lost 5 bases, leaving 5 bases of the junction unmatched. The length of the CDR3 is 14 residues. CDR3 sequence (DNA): TGTGCCAGCTCAGCCTACAGGGGGGAAGAGACCCAGTACTTC. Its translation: CASSAYRGEETQYF.

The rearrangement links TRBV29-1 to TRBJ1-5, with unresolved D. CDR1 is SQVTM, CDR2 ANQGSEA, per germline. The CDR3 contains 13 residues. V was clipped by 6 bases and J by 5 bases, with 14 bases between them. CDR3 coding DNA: TGCAGCGTGGCTGAGCAGGAGGATCAGCCCCAGCATTTT. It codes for CSVAEQEDQPQHF.

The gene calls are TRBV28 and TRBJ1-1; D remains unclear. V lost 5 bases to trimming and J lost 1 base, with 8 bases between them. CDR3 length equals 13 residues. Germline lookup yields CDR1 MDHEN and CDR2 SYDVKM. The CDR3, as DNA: TGTGCCAGCAGTATGTACAGGAACACTGAAGCTTTCTTT. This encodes CASSMYRNTEAFF.

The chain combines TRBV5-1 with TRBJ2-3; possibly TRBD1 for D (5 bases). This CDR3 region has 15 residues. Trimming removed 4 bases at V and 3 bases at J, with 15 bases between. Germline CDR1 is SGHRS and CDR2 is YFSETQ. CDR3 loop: CASSLDSSQTDTQYF. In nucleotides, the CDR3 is TGCGCCAGCAGCCTAGACAGTTCCCAGACAGATACGCAGTATTTT.

The CDR3 reads CASSSQSGGSGANVLTF. CDR3 bases: TGTGCCAGCAGCTCCCAAAGCGGGGGGTCTGGGGCCAACGTCCTGACTTTC. The gene calls are TRBV7-2 and TRBJ2-6; 9 positions agree with TRBD2. Looked up from germline, CDR1 is SGHTA and CDR2 is FQGNSA. V was pared by 4 bases and J by 1 base, with 5 bases of the junction left unmatched. This CDR3 is built from 17 residues.

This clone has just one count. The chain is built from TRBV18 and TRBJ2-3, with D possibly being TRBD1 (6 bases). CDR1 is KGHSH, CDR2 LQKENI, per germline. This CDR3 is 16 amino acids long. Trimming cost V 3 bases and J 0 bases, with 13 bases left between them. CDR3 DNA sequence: TGTGCCAGCTCACCGCAGGACAGCTCTAGCACAGATACGCAGTATTTT. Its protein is CASSPQDSSSTDTQYF.

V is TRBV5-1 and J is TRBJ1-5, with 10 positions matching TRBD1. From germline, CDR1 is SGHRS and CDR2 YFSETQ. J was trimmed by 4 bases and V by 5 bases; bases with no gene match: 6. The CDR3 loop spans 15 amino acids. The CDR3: CASRSGQGENQPQHF. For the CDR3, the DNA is TGCGCCAGCAGATCCGGACAGGGGGAGAATCAGCCCCAGCATTTT.

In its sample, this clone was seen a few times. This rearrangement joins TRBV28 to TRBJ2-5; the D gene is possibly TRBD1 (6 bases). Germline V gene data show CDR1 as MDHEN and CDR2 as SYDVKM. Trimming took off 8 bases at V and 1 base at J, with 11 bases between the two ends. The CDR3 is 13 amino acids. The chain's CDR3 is CASHGDTQETQYF. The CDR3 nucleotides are TGTGCCAGCCATGGGGACACCCAAGAGACCCAGTACTTC.

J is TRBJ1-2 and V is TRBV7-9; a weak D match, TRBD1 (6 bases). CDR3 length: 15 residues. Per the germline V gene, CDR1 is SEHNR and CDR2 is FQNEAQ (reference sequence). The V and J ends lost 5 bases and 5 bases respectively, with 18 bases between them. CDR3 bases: TGTGCCAGCAGCCCCCCACAGGGAACCCTTTATGGCTACACCTTC. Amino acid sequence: CASSPPQGTLYGYTF.

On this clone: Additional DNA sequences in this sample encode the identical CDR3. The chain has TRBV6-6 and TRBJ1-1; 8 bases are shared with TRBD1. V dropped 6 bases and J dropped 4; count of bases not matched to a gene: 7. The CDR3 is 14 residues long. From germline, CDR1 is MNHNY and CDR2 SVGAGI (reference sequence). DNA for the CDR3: TGTGCCAGCAGCATCACAGGGGGAGGCACTGAAGCTTTCTTT. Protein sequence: CASSITGGGTEAFF.

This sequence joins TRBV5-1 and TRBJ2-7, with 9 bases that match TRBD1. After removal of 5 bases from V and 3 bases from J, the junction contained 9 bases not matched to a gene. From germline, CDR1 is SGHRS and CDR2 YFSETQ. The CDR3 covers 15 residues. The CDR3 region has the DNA TGCGCCAGCAGGTTTACAGGGGGCGTCGGCTACGAGCAGTACTTC. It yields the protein CASRFTGGVGYEQYF. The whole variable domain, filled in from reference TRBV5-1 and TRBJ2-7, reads KAGVTQTPRYLIKTRGQQVTLSCSPISGHRSVSWYQQTPGQGLQFLFEYFSETQRNKGNFPGRFSGRQFSNSRSEMNVSTLELGDSALYLCASRFTGGVGYEQYFGPGTRLTVT.

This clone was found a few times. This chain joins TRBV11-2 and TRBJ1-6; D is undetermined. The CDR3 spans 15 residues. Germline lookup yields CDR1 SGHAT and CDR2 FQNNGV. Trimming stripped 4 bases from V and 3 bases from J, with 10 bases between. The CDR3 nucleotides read TGTGCCAGCAGCTCGAAGGGCCTCTATAATTCACCCCTCCACTTT. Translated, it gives CASSSKGLYNSPLHF.

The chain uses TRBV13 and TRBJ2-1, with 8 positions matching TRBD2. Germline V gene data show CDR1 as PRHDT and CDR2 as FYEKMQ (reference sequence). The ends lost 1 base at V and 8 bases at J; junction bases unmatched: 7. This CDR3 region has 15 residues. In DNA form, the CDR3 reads TGTGCCAGCAGCTTAGAATTGCGGGGGGCGGATGAGCAGTTCTTC. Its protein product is CASSLELRGADEQFF.